This T cell receptor (beta chain) was sequenced for a study of blood T cell repertoires in COVID-19. Under the authors' procedure: Nucleated cell number was recorded as an estimate derived from reference gene primer amplification. Libraries were prepared by immunoSEQ multiplex PCR; TCRdb keeps only in-frame clonotypes and omits some of them. D and trimming come from the DNA, and the V and J calls and clone size come from that table. The table shows 98,000 or so clones, with around 83% occurring only once. The CDR3 length is 16 residues. V lost 6 bases and J 7 bases, leaving 23 bases between the germline ends. Germline V CDR1 and CDR2: SGHRS, YFSETQ.

The TCR comes from a woman aged 55-75 years in a cohort sampled during active or convalescent COVID-19. Sequencing input: peripheral blood. The V gene is TRBV5-1, the J gene TRBJ2-1, with D possibly TRBD2 on 5 matching bases. The CDR3 region is CASTPAKDSLGNEQFF. In nucleotides, the CDR3 is TGCGCCAGCACCCCCGCCAAGGACTCCCTCGGGAATGAGCAGTTCTTC.